The rows below give T cell receptor beta chains drawn from one sample of a study of blood T cell repertoires in COVID-19. Sequenced by immunoSEQ multiplex PCR; TCRdb stores in-frame clones only, minus some. Here the sample spans more than 300,000 clones, 85% to 90% being singletons. Material: peripheral blood. The receptors come from a woman in her 40s with COVID-19, enrolled during active disease. CDR3s include the opening cysteine and the closing phenylalanine or tryptophan. Fields, in order: J gene, D gene, V gene, CDR3 DNA, CDR3 protein. D genes are given only for firm matches.

TRBJ2-5 | TRBD1 | TRBV5-4 | TGTGCCAGCAGCCTCCAGGGGGCTGGGGAGACCCAGTACTTC | CASSLQGAGETQYF
TRBJ2-1 | TRBD2 | TRBV28 | TGTGCCAGCAGCGATTCGGGACTAGCGGGACTAAGCTCCTACAATGAGCAGTTCTTC | CASSDSGLAGLSSYNEQFF
TRBJ1-2 | . | TRBV7-9 | TGTGCCAGCAGCTTGGCTGGAGGGGCCGGCTACACCTTC | CASSLAGGAGYTF
TRBJ2-7 | TRBD1 | TRBV28 | TGTGCCAGCAGTTTTAGGGACAGGAGGCCCCGGAGCTCCTACGAGCAGTACTTC | CASSFRDRRPRSSYEQYF
TRBJ2-3 | TRBD2 | TRBV4-3 | TGCGCCAGCAGCCAAATGGCACTCGGGGGGGCGTACACAGATACGCAGTATTTT | CASSQMALGGAYTDTQYF
TRBJ1-3 | . | TRBV7-2 | TGTGCCAGCAGCTTAGGCGCAGGCTCTGGAAACACCATATATTTT | CASSLGAGSGNTIYF
TRBJ1-2 | . | TRBV10-3 | TGTGCCATCAGTGAGGGACAGATTTATGGCTACACCTTC | CAISEGQIYGYTF
TRBJ2-3 | TRBD1 | TRBV6-2/TRBV6-3 | TGTGCCAGCAGTTACCCGACAGGGGCAGATACGCAGTATTTT | CASSYPTGADTQYF
TRBJ2-1 | TRBD2 | TRBV9 | TGTGCCAGCAGCGTAGGACTTAGTATTCAGCTAGCGGGGATAACCTCCTACAATGAGCAGTTCTTC | CASSVGLSIQLAGITSYNEQFF
TRBJ2-7 | TRBD1 | TRBV19 | TGTGCCAGTAGTATTGCCGGGACAGGGTTCTACGAGCAGTACTTC | CASSIAGTGFYEQYF
TRBJ1-5 | TRBD1 | TRBV18 | TGTGCCAGCTCACCGACAGGGGGGGCGTCGCCCCAGCATTTT | CASSPTGGASPQHF
TRBJ1-1 | TRBD1 | TRBV7-8 | TGTGCCAGCAGCCCTGGACAGGGCCTAGGCGGTGAAGCTTTCTTT | CASSPGQGLGGEAFF
TRBJ1-2 | . | TRBV27 | TGTGCCAGCGGGAGCCCTGGACAGTCCCATGGCTACACCTTC | CASGSPGQSHGYTF
TRBJ1-5 | . | TRBV30 | TGTGCCTGGAGTGGCACAGGGTCTATAAGCAATCAGCCCCAGCATTTT | CAWSGTGSISNQPQHF